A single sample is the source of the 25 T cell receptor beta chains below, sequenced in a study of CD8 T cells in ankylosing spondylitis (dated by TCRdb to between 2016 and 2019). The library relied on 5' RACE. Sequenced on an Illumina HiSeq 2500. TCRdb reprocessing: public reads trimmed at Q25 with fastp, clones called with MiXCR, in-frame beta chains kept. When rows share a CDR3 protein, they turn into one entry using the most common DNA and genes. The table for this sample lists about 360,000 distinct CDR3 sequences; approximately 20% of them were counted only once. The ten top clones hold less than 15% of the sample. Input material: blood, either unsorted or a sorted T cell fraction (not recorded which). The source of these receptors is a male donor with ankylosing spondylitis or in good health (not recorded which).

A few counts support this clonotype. This CDR3 reads CATSSDRGYGYTF. In nucleotides, the CDR3 is TGTGCCACCAGCAGCGACAGAGGCTATGGCTACACCTTC. The genes are TRBV15 and TRBJ1-2; tentative D call: TRBD1 (5 bases). V lost 3 bases and J lost 4, with 9 bases in between. From germline, CDR1 is LNHNV and CDR2 YYDKDF (reference sequence). This CDR3 is 13 amino acids long. Drawing the rest from reference TRBV15 and TRBJ1-2, the complete variable domain is DAMVIQNPRYQVTQFGKPVTLSCSQTLNHNVMYWYQQKSSQAPKLLFHYYDKDFNNEADTPDNFQSRRPNTSFCFLDIRSPGLGDTAMYLCATSSDRGYGYTFGSGTRLTVV.

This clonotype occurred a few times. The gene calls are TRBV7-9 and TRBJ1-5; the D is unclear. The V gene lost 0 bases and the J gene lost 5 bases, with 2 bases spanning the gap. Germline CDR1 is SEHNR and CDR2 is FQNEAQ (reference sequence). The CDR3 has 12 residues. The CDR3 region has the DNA TGTGCCAGCAGCTTAGCGGATCAGCCCCAGCATTTT. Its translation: CASSLADQPQHF.

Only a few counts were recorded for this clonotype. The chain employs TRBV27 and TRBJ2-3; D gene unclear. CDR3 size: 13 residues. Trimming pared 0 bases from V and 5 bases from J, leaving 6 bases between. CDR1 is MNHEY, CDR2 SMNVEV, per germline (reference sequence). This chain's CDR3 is CASSLSSQDTQYF. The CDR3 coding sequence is TGTGCCAGCAGTTTATCTTCCCAAGATACGCAGTATTTT.

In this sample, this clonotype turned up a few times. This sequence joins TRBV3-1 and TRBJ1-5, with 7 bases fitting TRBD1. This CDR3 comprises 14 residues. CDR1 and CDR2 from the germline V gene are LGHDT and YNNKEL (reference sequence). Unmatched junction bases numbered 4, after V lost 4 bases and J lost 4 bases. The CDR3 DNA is TGTGCCAGCAGCCCGTCAGGGGGTAATCAGCCCCAGCATTTT. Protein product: CASSPSGGNQPQHF. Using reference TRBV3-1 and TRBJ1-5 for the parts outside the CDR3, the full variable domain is DTAVSQTPKYLVTQMGNDKSIKCEQNLGHDTMYWYKQDSKKFLKIMFSYNNKELIINETVPNRFSPKSPDKAHLNLHINSLELGDSAVYFCASSPSGGNQPQHFGDGTRLSIL.

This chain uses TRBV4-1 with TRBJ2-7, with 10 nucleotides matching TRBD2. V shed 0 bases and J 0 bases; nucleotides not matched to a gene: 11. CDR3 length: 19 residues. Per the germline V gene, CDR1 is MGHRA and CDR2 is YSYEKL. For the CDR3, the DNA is TGCGCCAGCAGCCAAGATCAGATTAGCGGGGGGCCGAGCTCCTACGAGCAGTACTTC. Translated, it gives CASSQDQISGGPSSYEQYF.

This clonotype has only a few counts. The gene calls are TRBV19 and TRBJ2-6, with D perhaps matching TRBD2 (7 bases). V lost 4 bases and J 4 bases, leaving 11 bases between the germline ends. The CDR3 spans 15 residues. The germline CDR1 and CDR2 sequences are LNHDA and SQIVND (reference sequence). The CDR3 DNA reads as TGTGCCAGTAGTACTGGGGGGGCCGGGGCCAACGTCCTGACTTTC. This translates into CASSTGGAGANVLTF.

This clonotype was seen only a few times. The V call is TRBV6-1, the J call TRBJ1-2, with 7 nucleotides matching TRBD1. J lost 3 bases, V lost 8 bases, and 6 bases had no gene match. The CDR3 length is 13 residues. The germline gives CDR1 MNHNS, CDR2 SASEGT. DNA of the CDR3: TGTGCCAGCCGAGGACAGGAATACTATGGCTACACCTTC. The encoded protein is CASRGQEYYGYTF.

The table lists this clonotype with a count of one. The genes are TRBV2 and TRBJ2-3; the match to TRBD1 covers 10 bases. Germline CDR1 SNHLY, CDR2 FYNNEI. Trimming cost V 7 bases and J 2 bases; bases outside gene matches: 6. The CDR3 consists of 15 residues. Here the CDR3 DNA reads TGTGCCAGCACGACGGGGACAGGGGACACAGATACGCAGTATTTT. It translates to CASTTGTGDTDTQYF.

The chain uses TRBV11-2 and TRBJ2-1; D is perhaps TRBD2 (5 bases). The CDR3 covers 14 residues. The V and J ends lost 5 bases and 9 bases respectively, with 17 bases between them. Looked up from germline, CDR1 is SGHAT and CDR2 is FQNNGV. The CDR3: CASSDPVLAPEQFF. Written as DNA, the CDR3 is TGTGCCAGCAGCGACCCAGTGCTAGCCCCTGAGCAGTTCTTC.

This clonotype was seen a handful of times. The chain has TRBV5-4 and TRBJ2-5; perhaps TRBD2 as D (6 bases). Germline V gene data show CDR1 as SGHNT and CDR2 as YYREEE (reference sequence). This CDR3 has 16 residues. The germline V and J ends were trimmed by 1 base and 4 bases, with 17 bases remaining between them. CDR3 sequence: CASSLLGGARIETQYF. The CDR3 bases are TGTGCCAGCAGCTTGTTGGGCGGGGCAAGAATAGAGACCCAGTACTTC. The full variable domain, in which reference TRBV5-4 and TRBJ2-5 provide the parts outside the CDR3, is ETGVTQSPTHLIKTRGQQVTLRCSSQSGHNTVSWYQQALGQGPQFIFQYYREEENGRGNFPPRFSGLQFPNYSSELNVNALELDDSALYLCASSLLGGARIETQYFGPGTRLLVL.

The CDR3 sequence is CASSPRTANYGYTF. CDR3 nucleotide sequence: TGTGCCAGCAGCCCTAGGACAGCTAACTATGGCTACACCTTC. The chain uses TRBV6-1 and TRBJ1-2, with D perhaps matching TRBD1 (6 bases). The V gene lost 6 bases and the J gene lost 0 bases, with 11 bases spanning the gap. The CDR3 is 14 amino acids. Germline V lookup: CDR1 MNHNS, CDR2 SASEGT.

CDR3 coding DNA: TGTGCCAGCAGTTTAGAAGGGTTCGGCACAGATACGCAGTATTTT. The encoded protein is CASSLEGFGTDTQYF. The chain joins TRBV27 to TRBJ2-3; no definite D call. This CDR3 is 15 amino acids long. The V end was cut by 2 bases, the J end by 1 base, with 10 bases between. CDR1 is MNHEY, CDR2 SMNVEV, per germline (reference sequence).

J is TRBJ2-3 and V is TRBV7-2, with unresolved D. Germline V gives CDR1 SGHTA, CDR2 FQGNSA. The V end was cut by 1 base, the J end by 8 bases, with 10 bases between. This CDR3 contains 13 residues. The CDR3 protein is CASSLVSIGTQYF. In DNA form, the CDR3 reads TGTGCCAGCAGCTTAGTATCTATCGGTACGCAGTATTTT.

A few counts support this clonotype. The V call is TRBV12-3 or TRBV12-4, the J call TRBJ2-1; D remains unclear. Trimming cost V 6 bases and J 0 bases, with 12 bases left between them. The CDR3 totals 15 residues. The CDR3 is CASSETESSYNEQFF. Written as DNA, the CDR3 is TGTGCCAGCAGCGAGACGGAGAGCTCCTACAATGAGCAGTTCTTC.

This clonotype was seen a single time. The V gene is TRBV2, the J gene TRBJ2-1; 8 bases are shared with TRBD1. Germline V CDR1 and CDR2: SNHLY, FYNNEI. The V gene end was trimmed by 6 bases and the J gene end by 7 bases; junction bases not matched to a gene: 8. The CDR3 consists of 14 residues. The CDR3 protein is CASRGQGTVNEQFF. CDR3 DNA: TGTGCCAGCAGAGGACAGGGTACGGTTAATGAGCAGTTCTTC. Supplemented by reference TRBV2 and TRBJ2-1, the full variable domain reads EPEVTQTPSHQVTQMGQEVILRCVPISNHLYFYWYRQILGQKVEFLVSFYNNEISEKSEIFDDQFSVERPDGSNFTLKIRSTKLEDSAMYFCASRGQGTVNEQFFGPGTRLTVL.

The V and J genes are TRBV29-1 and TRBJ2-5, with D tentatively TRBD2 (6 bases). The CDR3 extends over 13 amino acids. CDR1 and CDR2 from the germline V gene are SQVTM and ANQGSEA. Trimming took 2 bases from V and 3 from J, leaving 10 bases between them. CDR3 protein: CSVELGGKETQYF. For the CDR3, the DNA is TGCAGCGTTGAATTGGGCGGGAAAGAGACCCAGTACTTC.

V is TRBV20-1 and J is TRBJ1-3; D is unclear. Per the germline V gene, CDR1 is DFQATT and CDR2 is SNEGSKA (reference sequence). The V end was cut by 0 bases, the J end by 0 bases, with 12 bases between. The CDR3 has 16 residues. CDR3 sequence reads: CSARDPRLFSGNTIYF. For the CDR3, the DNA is TGCAGTGCTAGAGACCCCAGGCTTTTCTCTGGAAACACCATATATTTT.

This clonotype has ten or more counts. The CDR3 spells CAISELLAGGNTGELFF. In DNA form, the CDR3 reads TGTGCCATCAGTGAGCTACTAGCGGGGGGGAACACCGGGGAGCTGTTTTTT. The chain joins TRBV10-3 to TRBJ2-2; 12 bases agree with TRBD2. The germline V gene encodes CDR1 ENHRY and CDR2 SYGVKD. The ends lost 2 bases at V and 1 base at J; junction bases unmatched: 2. The CDR3 length is 17 residues.

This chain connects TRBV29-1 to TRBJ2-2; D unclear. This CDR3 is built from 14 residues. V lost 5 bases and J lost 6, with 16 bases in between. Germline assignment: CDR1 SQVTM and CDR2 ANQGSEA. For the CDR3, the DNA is TGCAGCGTTAATGATCTGAACAAGCCCGGGGAGCTGTTTTTT. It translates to CSVNDLNKPGELFF.

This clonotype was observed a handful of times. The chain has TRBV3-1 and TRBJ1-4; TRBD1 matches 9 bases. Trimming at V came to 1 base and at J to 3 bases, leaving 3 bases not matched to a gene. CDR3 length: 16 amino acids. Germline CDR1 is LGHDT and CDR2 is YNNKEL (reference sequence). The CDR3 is CASSQGDRAPNEKLFF. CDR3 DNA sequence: TGTGCCAGCAGCCAAGGGGACAGGGCTCCTAATGAAAAACTGTTTTTT.

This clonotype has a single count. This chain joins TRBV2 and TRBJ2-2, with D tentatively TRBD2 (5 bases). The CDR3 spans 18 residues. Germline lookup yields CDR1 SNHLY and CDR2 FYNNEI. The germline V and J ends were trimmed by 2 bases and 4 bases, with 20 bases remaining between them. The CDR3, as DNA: TGTGCCAGCAGTGAACCCGAAACGGGGAATTCCCGCACCGGGGAGCTGTTTTTT. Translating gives CASSEPETGNSRTGELFF.

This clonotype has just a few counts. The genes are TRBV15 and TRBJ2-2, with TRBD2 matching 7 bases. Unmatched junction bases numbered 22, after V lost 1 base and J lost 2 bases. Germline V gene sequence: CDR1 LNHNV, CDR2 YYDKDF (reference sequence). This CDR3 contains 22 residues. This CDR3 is CATSRGAPADAGELVNTGELFF. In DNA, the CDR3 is TGTGCCACCAGCAGAGGAGCACCCGCGGACGCGGGGGAATTGGTTAACACCGGGGAGCTGTTTTTT.

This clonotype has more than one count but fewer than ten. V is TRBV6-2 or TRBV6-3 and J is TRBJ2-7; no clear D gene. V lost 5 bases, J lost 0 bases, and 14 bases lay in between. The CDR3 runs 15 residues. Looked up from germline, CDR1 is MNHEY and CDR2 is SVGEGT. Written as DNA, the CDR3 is TGTGCCAGCAGTGTCCGGGCCATTCCCTCCTACGAGCAGTACTTC. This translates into CASSVRAIPSYEQYF.

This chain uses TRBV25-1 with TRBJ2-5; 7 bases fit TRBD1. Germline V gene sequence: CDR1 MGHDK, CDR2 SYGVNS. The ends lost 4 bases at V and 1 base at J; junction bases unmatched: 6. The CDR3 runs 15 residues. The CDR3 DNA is TGTGCCAGCAGTGGACCAGGGGGTCCCCAAGAGACCCAGTACTTC. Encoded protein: CASSGPGGPQETQYF.

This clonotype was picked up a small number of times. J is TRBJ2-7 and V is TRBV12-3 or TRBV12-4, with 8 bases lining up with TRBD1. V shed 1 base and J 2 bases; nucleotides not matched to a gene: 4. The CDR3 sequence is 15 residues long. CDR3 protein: CASSLVGRGPYEQYF. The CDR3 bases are TGTGCCAGCAGTTTAGTGGGCAGGGGGCCCTACGAGCAGTACTTC.